A single sample is the source of the 11 T cell receptor beta chains below, sequenced in a study of PD-1 blockade in mismatch repair-deficient tumors. Sequenced by immunoSEQ multiplex PCR; TCRdb stores in-frame clones only, minus some. Among some 45,000 clones listed, under 85% were seen once. Sequences were derived from PBMCs, sampled before pembrolizumab treatment. Receptors originate from an adult with mismatch repair-deficient cancer.

By proportion, this clone is medium-sized (0.01 to 0.1%). The V and J genes are TRBV29-1 and TRBJ1-1; TRBD1 agrees at 11 bases. The junction had 2 bases not matched to a gene; V was cut back by 6 bases and J by 2 bases. The CDR3 has 13 amino acids. Germline CDR1 reads SQVTM; CDR2 reads ANQGSEA. The CDR3 DNA sequence: TGCAGCGTGGGGACAGGGGGAAACACTGAAGCTTTCTTT. Translation gives CSVGTGGNTEAFF.

V usage is TRBV5-1 and J usage is TRBJ2-1, with D possibly TRBD2 on 6 matching bases. Germline V gives CDR1 SGHRS, CDR2 YFSETQ. Trimming took off 2 bases at V and 5 bases at J, with 11 bases between the two ends. CDR3 length equals 14 residues. This chain's CDR3 is CASSFRLENNEQFF. The CDR3 DNA reads TGCGCCAGCAGCTTCAGACTAGAAAACAATGAGCAGTTCTTC.

This clone was recorded only once. The chain couples TRBV30 to TRBJ2-7; 7 bases align to TRBD1. Germline values: CDR1 GTSNPN, CDR2 SVGIG (reference sequence). Germline trimming cut 2 bases from V and 2 bases from J; bases unmatched to any gene: 3. The CDR3 spans 13 residues. The CDR3 protein is CAWSRGRTYEQYF. Written as DNA, the CDR3 is TGTGCCTGGAGTAGGGGGCGAACCTACGAGCAGTACTTC.

The chain couples TRBV7-2 to TRBJ2-2; D gene ambiguous. The V gene's germline CDR1 is SGHTA and CDR2 FQGNSA. V lost 1 base and J 3 bases, leaving 6 bases between the germline ends. The CDR3 runs 14 residues. In nucleotides, the CDR3 is TGTGCCAGCAGCTTAGGGGGATACACCGGGGAGCTGTTTTTT. Amino acids: CASSLGGYTGELFF.

The chain combines TRBV7-8 with TRBJ1-2, with D hard to call. Per the germline V gene, CDR1 is SGHVS and CDR2 is FQNEAQ. The CDR3 has 14 amino acids. V was cut by 5 bases and J by 2 bases, with 12 bases left in between. CDR3 amino acids: CASSTGPKNYGYTF. In DNA, the CDR3 is TGTGCCAGCAGCACCGGACCGAAGAACTATGGCTACACCTTC.

The genes are TRBV10-3 and TRBJ1-1; D is ambiguous. Germline assignment: CDR1 ENHRY and CDR2 SYGVKD. The CDR3 length is 13 residues. Trimming cost V 4 bases and J 4 bases, with 10 bases left between them. CDR3 coding DNA: TGTGCCATCAGTGGCGTGGGAGGCACTGAAGCTTTCTTT. Protein product: CAISGVGGTEAFF.

The gene calls are TRBV21-1 and TRBJ2-7; no DNA check was done on the table's D call, TRBD1. TRBV21-1 constitutes a pseudogene. The length of the CDR3 is 13 residues. The CDR3 here is CASSFTGDSEQYF. In DNA form, the CDR3 reads TGTGCCAGCAGTTTTACAGGGGATAGCGAGCAGTACTTC.

V gene TRBV19 combines with J gene TRBJ2-7; the D gene could be TRBD1 or TRBD2 (5 bases each). The CDR3 length is 14 residues. Trimming removed 2 bases from V and 2 bases from J, with 10 bases in between. Germline V gene data show CDR1 as LNHDA and CDR2 as SQIVND (reference sequence). This CDR3 is CASSIRDVTYEQYF. CDR3 DNA sequence: TGTGCCAGTAGTATACGGGACGTGACCTACGAGCAGTACTTC.

In its sample, this clone was seen once. V and J are TRBV28 and TRBJ2-1, with D uncertain. The CDR3 spans 13 residues. Germline V CDR1 and CDR2: MDHEN, SYDVKM. Deletions cut 3 bases from V and 7 bases from J, with 10 bases between. CDR3 sequence reads: CASSFGLGNEQFF. For the CDR3, the DNA is TGTGCCAGCAGTTTCGGCCTAGGGAATGAGCAGTTCTTC.

This rearrangement joins TRBV5-4 to TRBJ2-3; D possibly corresponds to TRBD2 (6 bases). In germline, CDR1 is SGHNT, CDR2 YYREEE (reference sequence). V dropped 4 bases and J dropped 2 bases, with 11 bases sitting between them. The CDR3 is 14 residues long. CDR3 DNA: TGTGCCAGCAGCCAGGACTATTACACAGATACGCAGTATTTT. It encodes CASSQDYYTDTQYF.

V usage is TRBV7-2 and J usage is TRBJ2-1; 7 nucleotides line up with TRBD2. Trimming cost V 2 bases and J 7 bases; bases outside gene matches: 11. CDR3 size: 16 residues. Looked up from germline, CDR1 is SGHTA and CDR2 is FQGNSA. The CDR3 nucleotides are TGTGCCAGCAGCTTAACCCCGGGAGGCCGCCGGAATGAGCAGTTCTTC. Translated: CASSLTPGGRRNEQFF.